By share, the clone carrying this T cell receptor beta chain ranks as medium-sized. The antigen remains undetermined. The V and J ends lost 5 bases and 0 bases respectively, with 4 bases between them. There are 12 residues in the CDR3. Treg sorting used a CD4+CD25+CD127-/low gate. General observations from the study: Under 2% of tumor Treg sequences matched blood Tregs or memory cells. Tumor memory CD4+ T cell TCR gene usage clustered with blood and lymph node memory CD4+ cells and lymph node naive CD4+ cells. Tumor Tregs overlapped most with tumor, then blood, naive CD4+ cells.

The TRBV12-4/TRBJ1-2 clonotypes were amplified using barcode primers with ligated adaptors. From the multiplex PCR reads, TCRdb called clonotypes with MiXCR, one entry per CDR3 protein. The table records about 1,100 distinct CDR3 sequences, about 0.75% of them present only once. This TCR derives from a female donor with breast cancer. Sequenced material: Tregs sorted from blood. This chain uses TRBV12-3 or TRBV12-4 with TRBJ1-2; no reliable D call. CDR3 loop: CASSASNYGYTF. The CDR3 region has the DNA TGTGCCAGCAGTGCATCTAACTATGGCTACACCTTC.